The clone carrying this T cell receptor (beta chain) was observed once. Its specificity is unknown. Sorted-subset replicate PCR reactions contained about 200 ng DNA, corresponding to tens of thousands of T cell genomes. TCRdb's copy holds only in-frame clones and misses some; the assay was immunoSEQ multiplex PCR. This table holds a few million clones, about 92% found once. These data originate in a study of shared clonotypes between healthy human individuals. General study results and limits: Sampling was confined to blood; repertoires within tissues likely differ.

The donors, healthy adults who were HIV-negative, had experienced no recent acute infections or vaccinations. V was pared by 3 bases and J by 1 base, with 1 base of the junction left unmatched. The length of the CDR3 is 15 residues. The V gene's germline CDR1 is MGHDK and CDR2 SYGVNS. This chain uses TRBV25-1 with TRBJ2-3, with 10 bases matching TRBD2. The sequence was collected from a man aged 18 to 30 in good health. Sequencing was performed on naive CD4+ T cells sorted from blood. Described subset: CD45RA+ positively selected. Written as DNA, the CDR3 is TGTGCCAGCAGTGATACTAGCGGGGGCACAGATACGCAGTATTTT. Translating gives CASSDTSGGTDTQYF.